These T cell receptor beta chains were read from a single sample in a study of blood T cell repertoires in COVID-19. Libraries were prepared by immunoSEQ multiplex PCR; TCRdb keeps only in-frame clonotypes and omits some of them. The sample has about 230,000 clones, over 70% seen once. Material for sequencing was peripheral blood. These receptor sequences come from a man aged 35 to 55 with acute or convalescent COVID-19. Both conserved end residues are part of each CDR3. D genes are given only for firm matches. Size is stated for part of the rows, as once, few or many counts, or as a class when the clone is expanded.

v_gene: TRBV18; d_gene: NA; abundance: NA; j_gene: TRBJ1-2; CDR3aa: CASSPLRAGETDYTF; CDR3nt: TGTGCCAGCTCACCACTCAGGGCAGGGGAAACGGACTACACCTTC
v_gene: TRBV10-3; d_gene: NA; abundance: NA; j_gene: TRBJ2-2; CDR3aa: CAILDSNTGELFF; CDR3nt: TGTGCCATCTTAGACTCGAACACCGGGGAGCTGTTTTTT
v_gene: TRBV11-2; d_gene: TRBD1; abundance: NA; j_gene: TRBJ1-2; CDR3aa: CASSLSQGDGYTF; CDR3nt: TGTGCCAGCAGCTTAAGCCAGGGGGACGGCTACACCTTC
v_gene: TRBV30; d_gene: NA; abundance: NA; j_gene: TRBJ2-2; CDR3aa: CAWTLRSSTGELFF; CDR3nt: TGTGCCTGGACGTTGAGGAGTAGTACCGGGGAGCTGTTTTTT
v_gene: TRBV19; d_gene: TRBD1; abundance: NA; j_gene: TRBJ1-5; CDR3aa: CASSPQGQGQGNSNQPQHF; CDR3nt: TGTGCCAGTAGTCCCCAGGGACAGGGCCAAGGTAATAGCAATCAGCCCCAGCATTTT
v_gene: TRBV21-1; d_gene: NA; abundance: NA; j_gene: TRBJ1-5; CDR3aa: CASSIQGPYSNQPQHF; CDR3nt: TGTGCCAGCAGCATCCAGGGGCCTTATAGCAATCAGCCCCAGCATTTT
v_gene: TRBV5-1; d_gene: NA; abundance: NA; j_gene: TRBJ2-4; CDR3aa: CATSQGFGSDIQYF; CDR3nt: TGCGCCACCTCACAGGGTTTTGGGTCGGACATTCAGTACTTC
v_gene: TRBV2; d_gene: TRBD1; abundance: many; j_gene: TRBJ1-1; CDR3aa: CASITGQGQRGTEAFF; CDR3nt: TGTGCCAGCATCACTGGACAGGGGCAGAGGGGGACTGAAGCTTTCTTT
v_gene: TRBV27; d_gene: TRBD1; abundance: NA; j_gene: TRBJ2-7; CDR3aa: CASSSSGQGGAEQYF; CDR3nt: TGTGCCAGCAGTTCCTCGGGACAGGGCGGGGCCGAGCAGTACTTC
v_gene: TRBV11-2; d_gene: NA; abundance: NA; j_gene: TRBJ1-5; CDR3aa: CASSRGGNNQPQHF; CDR3nt: TGTGCCAGCAGCCGGGGAGGGAACAATCAGCCCCAGCATTTT
v_gene: TRBV3-1/TRBV3-2; d_gene: NA; abundance: once; j_gene: TRBJ2-1; CDR3aa: CASSALWSAGPYNEQFF; CDR3nt: TGTGCCAGCAGCGCCCTTTGGTCGGCGGGACCCTACAATGAGCAGTTCTTC
v_gene: TRBV7-2; d_gene: NA; abundance: NA; j_gene: TRBJ2-1; CDR3aa: CASSLAREDSNWFF; CDR3nt: TGTGCCAGCAGCTTAGCGCGAGAAGACTCCAATTGGTTCTTC
v_gene: TRBV7-9; d_gene: NA; abundance: NA; j_gene: TRBJ2-7; CDR3aa: CASSLSVLYEQYF; CDR3nt: TGTGCCAGCAGCCTATCCGTCCTTTACGAGCAGTACTTC
v_gene: TRBV6-5; d_gene: TRBD2; abundance: once; j_gene: TRBJ2-1; CDR3aa: CASSYLGTSGRDEQFF; CDR3nt: TGTGCCAGCAGTTACCTGGGGACTAGCGGGAGGGATGAGCAGTTCTTC
v_gene: TRBV7-9; d_gene: NA; abundance: NA; j_gene: TRBJ1-2; CDR3aa: CASSSRAGLGNGYTF; CDR3nt: TGTGCCAGCAGCTCTAGGGCAGGGTTGGGAAATGGCTACACCTTC
v_gene: TRBV4-3; d_gene: NA; abundance: NA; j_gene: TRBJ2-1; CDR3aa: CASSQDILNEQFF; CDR3nt: TGCGCCAGCAGCCAAGATATTCTGAATGAGCAGTTCTTC
v_gene: TRBV2; d_gene: NA; abundance: NA; j_gene: TRBJ1-5; CDR3aa: CASRWEGTYNQPQHF; CDR3nt: TGTGCCAGCAGGTGGGAGGGGACATACAATCAGCCCCAGCATTTT
v_gene: TRBV25-1; d_gene: NA; abundance: NA; j_gene: TRBJ1-3; CDR3aa: CASSVRQHSGNTIYF; CDR3nt: TGTGCCAGCAGTGTTAGACAGCACTCTGGAAACACCATATATTTT
v_gene: TRBV25-1; d_gene: NA; abundance: NA; j_gene: TRBJ1-2; CDR3aa: CASSEFGGNYGYTF; CDR3nt: TGTGCCAGCAGTGAATTCGGCGGGAACTATGGCTACACCTTC
v_gene: TRBV13; d_gene: NA; abundance: NA; j_gene: TRBJ2-7; CDR3aa: CASSLYSYEQYF; CDR3nt: TGTGCCAGCAGCTTATACTCCTACGAGCAGTACTTC
v_gene: TRBV6-2/TRBV6-3; d_gene: TRBD1; abundance: NA; j_gene: TRBJ2-7; CDR3aa: CASSDGDRVFYEQYF; CDR3nt: TGTGCCAGCAGCGACGGGGACAGGGTATTCTACGAGCAGTACTTC
v_gene: TRBV19; d_gene: NA; abundance: few; j_gene: TRBJ1-5; CDR3aa: CASSILDTPNQPQHF; CDR3nt: TGTGCCAGTAGTATATTGGACACACCGAATCAGCCCCAGCATTTT
v_gene: TRBV27; d_gene: NA; abundance: NA; j_gene: TRBJ2-7; CDR3aa: CASSLEQGPYEQYF; CDR3nt: TGTGCCAGCAGTTTGGAACAGGGACCCTACGAGCAGTACTTC
v_gene: TRBV6-4; d_gene: TRBD1; abundance: NA; j_gene: TRBJ2-2; CDR3aa: CASSGGDSTGELFF; CDR3nt: TGTGCCAGCAGTGGAGGGGACAGTACCGGGGAGCTGTTTTTT
v_gene: TRBV3-1/TRBV3-2; d_gene: TRBD1; abundance: NA; j_gene: TRBJ2-4; CDR3aa: CASSQDNTGGRIQYF; CDR3nt: TGTGCCAGCAGCCAAGATAATACAGGGGGCCGCATTCAGTACTTC
v_gene: TRBV6-1; d_gene: TRBD1; abundance: NA; j_gene: TRBJ1-3; CDR3aa: CASSELGQGQDTIYF; CDR3nt: TGTGCCAGCAGTGAATTGGGACAGGGGCAAGACACCATATATTTT
v_gene: TRBV30; d_gene: NA; abundance: NA; j_gene: TRBJ1-1; CDR3aa: CAWVRTPQNTEAFF; CDR3nt: TGTGCCTGGGTGCGTACCCCTCAAAACACTGAAGCTTTCTTT
v_gene: TRBV12-1; d_gene: NA; abundance: NA; j_gene: TRBJ1-2; CDR3aa: CASSPGQGGGYTF; CDR3nt: TGTGCCAGCAGCCCAGGACAGGGCGGCGGCTACACCTTC
v_gene: TRBV12-3/TRBV12-4; d_gene: TRBD1; abundance: NA; j_gene: TRBJ1-1; CDR3aa: CASSRQGAAEAFF; CDR3nt: TGTGCCAGCAGCAGGCAGGGGGCTGCTGAAGCTTTCTTT
v_gene: TRBV20-1; d_gene: NA; abundance: NA; j_gene: TRBJ2-1; CDR3aa: CSASSGRYNEQFF; CDR3nt: TGCAGTGCTAGTAGCGGAAGATACAATGAGCAGTTCTTC
v_gene: TRBV2; d_gene: NA; abundance: NA; j_gene: TRBJ2-5; CDR3aa: CASSAIQTQYF; CDR3nt: TGTGCCAGCAGTGCCATTCAGACCCAGTACTTC
v_gene: TRBV6-5; d_gene: TRBD1; abundance: few; j_gene: TRBJ2-7; CDR3aa: CASSPGQGAAYEQYF; CDR3nt: TGTGCCAGCAGTCCGGGACAGGGGGCTGCCTACGAGCAGTACTTC
v_gene: TRBV14; d_gene: TRBD1; abundance: NA; j_gene: TRBJ2-7; CDR3aa: CASSPKDRGPYYEQYF; CDR3nt: TGTGCCAGCAGCCCCAAGGACAGGGGGCCATACTACGAGCAGTACTTC
v_gene: TRBV10-3; d_gene: NA; abundance: NA; j_gene: TRBJ2-7; CDR3aa: CAISGSMYEQYF; CDR3nt: TGTGCCATCAGTGGTTCTATGTACGAGCAGTACTTC
v_gene: TRBV6-1; d_gene: NA; abundance: NA; j_gene: TRBJ2-3; CDR3aa: CASSESAGPTDTQYF; CDR3nt: TGTGCCAGCAGTGAGTCGGCAGGTCCCACAGATACGCAGTATTTT
v_gene: TRBV7-2; d_gene: TRBD1; abundance: NA; j_gene: TRBJ1-4; CDR3aa: CASSPGQGWGEKLFF; CDR3nt: TGTGCCAGCAGCCCCGGACAGGGATGGGGTGAAAAACTGTTTTTT
v_gene: TRBV5-5; d_gene: TRBD2; abundance: NA; j_gene: TRBJ2-7; CDR3aa: CASSSGGPLEEQYF; CDR3nt: TGTGCCAGCAGCTCGGGAGGGCCCCTAGAAGAGCAGTACTTC
v_gene: TRBV10-1; d_gene: NA; abundance: NA; j_gene: TRBJ2-1; CDR3aa: CASSESISRENEQFF; CDR3nt: TGCGCCAGCAGTGAGTCAATATCCCGTGAGAATGAGCAGTTCTTC
v_gene: TRBV5-1; d_gene: TRBD2; abundance: NA; j_gene: TRBJ2-2; CDR3aa: CASSLGLALITGELFF; CDR3nt: TGCGCCAGCAGCTTGGGACTAGCCCTTATCACCGGGGAGCTGTTTTTT
v_gene: TRBV5-4; d_gene: TRBD1; abundance: NA; j_gene: TRBJ2-1; CDR3aa: CASSLVDRGYNNEQFF; CDR3nt: TGTGCCAGCAGCTTGGTGGACAGGGGGTATAACAATGAGCAGTTCTTC
v_gene: TRBV24-1; d_gene: TRBD1; abundance: NA; j_gene: TRBJ2-1; CDR3aa: CATSRGTGHNEQFF; CDR3nt: TGTGCCACCAGTAGGGGGACAGGTCACAATGAGCAGTTCTTC
v_gene: TRBV15; d_gene: NA; abundance: NA; j_gene: TRBJ2-3; CDR3aa: CATSTNWETDTQYF; CDR3nt: TGTGCCACCAGCACCAATTGGGAGACAGATACGCAGTATTTT
v_gene: TRBV2; d_gene: TRBD2; abundance: NA; j_gene: TRBJ2-1; CDR3aa: CASSSSGRATDEQFF; CDR3nt: TGTGCCAGCAGCTCCAGCGGGAGGGCTACGGATGAGCAGTTCTTC
v_gene: TRBV27; d_gene: NA; abundance: NA; j_gene: TRBJ1-4; CDR3aa: CASSVYGGEVEKLFF; CDR3nt: TGTGCCAGCAGTGTCTACGGGGGGGAGGTTGAAAAACTGTTTTTT
v_gene: TRBV10-3; d_gene: NA; abundance: NA; j_gene: TRBJ1-2; CDR3aa: CAISDQTNYGYTF; CDR3nt: TGTGCCATCAGTGACCAAACTAACTATGGCTACACCTTC
v_gene: TRBV25-1; d_gene: NA; abundance: NA; j_gene: TRBJ1-2; CDR3aa: CASSRGGHYGYTF; CDR3nt: TGTGCCAGCAGTAGGGGAGGTCACTATGGCTACACCTTC
v_gene: TRBV7-2; d_gene: NA; abundance: NA; j_gene: TRBJ2-7; CDR3aa: CASSLNQGGEQYF; CDR3nt: TGTGCCAGCAGCTTAAATCAGGGAGGCGAGCAGTACTTC
v_gene: TRBV19; d_gene: NA; abundance: NA; j_gene: TRBJ1-5; CDR3aa: CAGSRDNNQPQHF; CDR3nt: TGTGCCGGTTCCCGGGACAACAATCAGCCCCAGCATTTT
v_gene: TRBV11-2; d_gene: NA; abundance: once; j_gene: TRBJ2-1; CDR3aa: CASSLQPGSYNEQFF; CDR3nt: TGTGCCAGCAGCCTCCAACCCGGCTCCTACAATGAGCAGTTCTTC
v_gene: TRBV7-9; d_gene: TRBD1; abundance: NA; j_gene: TRBJ2-7; CDR3aa: CASSLEQGVRPSYEQYF; CDR3nt: TGTGCCAGCAGCTTAGAACAGGGGGTTCGACCTTCCTACGAGCAGTACTTC
v_gene: TRBV28; d_gene: TRBD1; abundance: NA; j_gene: TRBJ1-5; CDR3aa: CASRSGTGVEFGSNQPQHF; CDR3nt: TGTGCCAGCAGGTCAGGGACAGGCGTCGAATTTGGGAGCAATCAGCCCCAGCATTTT
v_gene: TRBV18; d_gene: NA; abundance: NA; j_gene: TRBJ1-5; CDR3aa: CASSPSGHQPQHF; CDR3nt: TGTGCCAGCTCACCTTCGGGTCATCAGCCCCAGCATTTT
v_gene: TRBV29-1; d_gene: NA; abundance: NA; j_gene: TRBJ1-2; CDR3aa: CSVLWGQGYGYTF; CDR3nt: TGCAGCGTTCTTTGGGGGCAGGGATATGGCTACACCTTC
v_gene: TRBV18; d_gene: NA; abundance: once; j_gene: TRBJ1-1; CDR3aa: CASSPRELIAGTTEAFF; CDR3nt: TGTGCCAGCTCACCACGGGAGCTGATAGCGGGGACCACTGAAGCTTTCTTT
v_gene: TRBV29-1; d_gene: NA; abundance: NA; j_gene: TRBJ1-2; CDR3aa: CSFAGGTENYGYTF; CDR3nt: TGCAGCTTCGCGGGGGGGACGGAAAACTATGGCTACACCTTC
v_gene: TRBV19; d_gene: TRBD1; abundance: once; j_gene: TRBJ1-1; CDR3aa: CASGTGGQRYTEAFF; CDR3nt: TGTGCCAGCGGGACAGGGGGTCAGAGGTACACTGAAGCTTTCTTT
v_gene: TRBV7-9; d_gene: TRBD2; abundance: NA; j_gene: TRBJ2-2; CDR3aa: CASSLGLAGGTGELFF; CDR3nt: TGTGCCAGCAGCCTGGGACTAGCGGGAGGAACCGGGGAGCTGTTTTTT
v_gene: TRBV21-1; d_gene: NA; abundance: NA; j_gene: TRBJ2-7; CDR3aa: CASSNPPRAYEQYF; CDR3nt: TGTGCCAGCAGCAATCCCCCAAGAGCCTACGAGCAGTACTTC
v_gene: TRBV5-6; d_gene: NA; abundance: NA; j_gene: TRBJ2-1; CDR3aa: CASSLGFLGFGATKVF; CDR3nt: TGTGCCAGCAGCTTGGGTTTTTTGGGATTTGGGGCTACAAAGGTCTTC